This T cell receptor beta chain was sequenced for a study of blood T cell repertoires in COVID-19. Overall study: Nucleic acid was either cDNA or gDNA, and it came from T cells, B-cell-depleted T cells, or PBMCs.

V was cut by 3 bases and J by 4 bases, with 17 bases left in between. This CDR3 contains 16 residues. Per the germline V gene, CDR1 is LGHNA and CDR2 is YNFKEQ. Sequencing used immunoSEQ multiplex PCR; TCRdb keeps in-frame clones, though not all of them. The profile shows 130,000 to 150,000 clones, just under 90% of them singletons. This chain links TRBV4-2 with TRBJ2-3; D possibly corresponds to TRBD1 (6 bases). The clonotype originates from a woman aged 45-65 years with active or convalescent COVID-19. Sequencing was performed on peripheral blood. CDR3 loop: CASSHIPTGLPDTQYF. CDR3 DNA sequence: TGTGCCAGCAGCCATATTCCCACAGGGCTCCCAGATACGCAGTATTTT.